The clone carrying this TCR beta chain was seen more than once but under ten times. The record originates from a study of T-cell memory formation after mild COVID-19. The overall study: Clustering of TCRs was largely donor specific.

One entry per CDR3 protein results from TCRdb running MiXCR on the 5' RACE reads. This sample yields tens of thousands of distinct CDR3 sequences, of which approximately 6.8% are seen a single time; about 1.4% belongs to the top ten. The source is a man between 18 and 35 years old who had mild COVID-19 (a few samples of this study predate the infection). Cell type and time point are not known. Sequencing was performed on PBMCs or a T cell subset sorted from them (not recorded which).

CDR3 nucleotide sequence: TGTGCCAGCACGCTAACCGGGACAGTTGGCCATGAGCAGTTCTTC. Protein product: CASTLTGTVGHEQFF. The V gene is TRBV4-2, the J gene TRBJ2-1, with 7 bases identical to TRBD1. Losses at the gene ends were 7 bases for V and 8 bases for J; bases not matched to a gene: 14. The germline CDR1 and CDR2 sequences are LGHNA and YNFKEQ. This CDR3 spans 15 amino acids.